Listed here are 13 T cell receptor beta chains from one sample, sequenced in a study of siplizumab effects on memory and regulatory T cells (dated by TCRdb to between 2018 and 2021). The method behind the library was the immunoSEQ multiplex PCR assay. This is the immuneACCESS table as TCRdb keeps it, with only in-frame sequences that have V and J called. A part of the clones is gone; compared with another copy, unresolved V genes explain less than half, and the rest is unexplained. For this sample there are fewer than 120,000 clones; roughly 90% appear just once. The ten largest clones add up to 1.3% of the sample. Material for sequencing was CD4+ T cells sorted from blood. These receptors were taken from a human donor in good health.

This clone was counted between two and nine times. The CDR3 coding sequence is TGTGCCAGCAGATCGGACGGATACGAGCAGTACTTC. It yields the protein CASRSDGYEQYF. The chain has TRBV6-1 and TRBJ2-7; no definite D call. This CDR3 has 12 residues. Per the germline V gene, CDR1 is MNHNS and CDR2 is SASEGT. Trimming removed 6 bases from V and 4 bases from J, with 10 bases in between.

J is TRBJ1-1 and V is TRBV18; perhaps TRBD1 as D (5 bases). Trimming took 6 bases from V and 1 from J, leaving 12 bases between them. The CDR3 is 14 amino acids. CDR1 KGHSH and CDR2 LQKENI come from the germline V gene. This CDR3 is CASSEGRTNTEAFF. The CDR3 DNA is TGTGCCAGCTCGGAGGGGCGGACGAACACTGAAGCTTTCTTT.

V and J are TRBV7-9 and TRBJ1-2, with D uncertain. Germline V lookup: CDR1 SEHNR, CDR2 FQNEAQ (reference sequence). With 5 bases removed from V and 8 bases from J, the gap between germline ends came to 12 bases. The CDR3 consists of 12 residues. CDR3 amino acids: CASSRAGYGYTF. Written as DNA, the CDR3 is TGTGCCAGCAGCAGAGCGGGTTACGGCTACACCTTC.

The CDR3 sequence is CASSVMSGMDQPQHF. The CDR3 nucleotides read TGTGCCAGCAGTGTTATGTCAGGGATGGATCAGCCCCAGCATTTT. V gene TRBV6-1 combines with J gene TRBJ1-5, with D maybe TRBD1 (5 bases). The germline V gene encodes CDR1 MNHNS and CDR2 SASEGT. The CDR3 is 15 amino acids. Between the trimmed V and J ends, which lost 4 bases and 5 bases, there was a span of 15 bases.

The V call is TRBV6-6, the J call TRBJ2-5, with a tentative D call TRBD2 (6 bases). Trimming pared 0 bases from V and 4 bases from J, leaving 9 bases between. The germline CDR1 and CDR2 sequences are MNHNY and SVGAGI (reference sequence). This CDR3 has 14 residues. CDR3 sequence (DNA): TGTGCCAGCAGTTACTCGGGGGGTCCAGAGACCCAGTACTTC. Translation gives CASSYSGGPETQYF.

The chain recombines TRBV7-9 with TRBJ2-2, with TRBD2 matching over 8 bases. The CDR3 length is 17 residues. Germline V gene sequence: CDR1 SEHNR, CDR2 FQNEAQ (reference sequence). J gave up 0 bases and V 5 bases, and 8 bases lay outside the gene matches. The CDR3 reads CASSPFQLAANTGELFF. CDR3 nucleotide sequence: TGTGCCAGCAGCCCCTTCCAACTAGCGGCGAACACCGGGGAGCTGTTTTTT.

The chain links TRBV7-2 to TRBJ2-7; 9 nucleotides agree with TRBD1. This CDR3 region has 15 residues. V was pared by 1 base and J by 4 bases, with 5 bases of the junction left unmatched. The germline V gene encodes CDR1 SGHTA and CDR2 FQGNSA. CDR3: CASSLGTGAVYEQYF. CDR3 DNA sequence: TGTGCCAGCAGCTTAGGGACAGGGGCGGTGTACGAGCAGTACTTC.

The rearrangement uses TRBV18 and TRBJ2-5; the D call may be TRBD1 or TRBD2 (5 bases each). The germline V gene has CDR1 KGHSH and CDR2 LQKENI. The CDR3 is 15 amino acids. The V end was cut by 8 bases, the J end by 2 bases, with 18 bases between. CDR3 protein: CASTRAGTLQETQYF. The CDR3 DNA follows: TGTGCCAGCACAAGGGCTGGGACGCTACAAGAGACCCAGTACTTC.

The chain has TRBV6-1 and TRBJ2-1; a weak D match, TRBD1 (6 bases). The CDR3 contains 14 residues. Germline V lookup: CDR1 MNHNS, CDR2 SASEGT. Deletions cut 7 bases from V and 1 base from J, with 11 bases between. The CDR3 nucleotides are TGTGCCAGCAACAGGGAAAAGTCCTACAATGAGCAGTTCTTC. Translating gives CASNREKSYNEQFF.

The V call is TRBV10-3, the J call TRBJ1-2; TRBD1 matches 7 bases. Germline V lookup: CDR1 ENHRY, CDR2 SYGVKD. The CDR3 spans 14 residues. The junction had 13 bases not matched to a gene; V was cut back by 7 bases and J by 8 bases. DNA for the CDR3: TGTGCCATCACCAAAGACAGGGACAGACTAGGCTACACCTTC. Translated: CAITKDRDRLGYTF.

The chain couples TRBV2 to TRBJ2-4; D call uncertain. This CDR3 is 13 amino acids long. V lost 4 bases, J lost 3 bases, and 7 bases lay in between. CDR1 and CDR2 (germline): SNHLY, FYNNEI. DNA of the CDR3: TGTGCCAGCAGTGCCGATCTCAAAAACATTCAGTACTTC. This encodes CASSADLKNIQYF.

The CDR3 reads CASSLGYSDREQFF. Here the CDR3 DNA reads TGTGCCAGCTCTCTTGGTTACTCGGATAGGGAGCAGTTCTTC. The chain uses TRBV18 and TRBJ2-1; D uncertain. Germline V lookup: CDR1 KGHSH, CDR2 LQKENI. This CDR3 contains 14 residues. Deletions cut 6 bases from V and 10 bases from J, with 19 bases between.

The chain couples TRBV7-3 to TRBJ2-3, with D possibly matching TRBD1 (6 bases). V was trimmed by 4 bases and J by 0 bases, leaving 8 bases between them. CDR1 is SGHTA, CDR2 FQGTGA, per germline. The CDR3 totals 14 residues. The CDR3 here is CASSWTASTDTQYF. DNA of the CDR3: TGTGCCAGCAGCTGGACAGCTAGCACAGATACGCAGTATTTT.